This T cell receptor (beta chain) is drawn from a study of T-cell memory formation after mild COVID-19. Trimming removed 3 bases from V and 1 base from J, with 10 bases in between. The CDR3 has 15 residues. Germline CDR1 is SEHNR and CDR2 is FQNEAQ (reference sequence). TCRdb independently ran MiXCR on the 5' RACE reads; one entry per CDR3 protein. Of 450,000 to 650,000 distinct CDR3 sequences listed, about a sixth are singletons. The chain links TRBV7-9 to TRBJ2-1; TRBD1 is a possible D gene (5 bases). This clonotype was obtained from an adult woman who had mild COVID-19 (a few samples of this study predate the infection). Cell type and time point are not known. Material: PBMCs or a T cell subset sorted from them (not recorded which). The CDR3 here is CASSFSGWSYNEQFF. The DNA for the CDR3 is TGTGCCAGCAGCTTCTCAGGGTGGTCCTACAATGAGCAGTTCTTC.